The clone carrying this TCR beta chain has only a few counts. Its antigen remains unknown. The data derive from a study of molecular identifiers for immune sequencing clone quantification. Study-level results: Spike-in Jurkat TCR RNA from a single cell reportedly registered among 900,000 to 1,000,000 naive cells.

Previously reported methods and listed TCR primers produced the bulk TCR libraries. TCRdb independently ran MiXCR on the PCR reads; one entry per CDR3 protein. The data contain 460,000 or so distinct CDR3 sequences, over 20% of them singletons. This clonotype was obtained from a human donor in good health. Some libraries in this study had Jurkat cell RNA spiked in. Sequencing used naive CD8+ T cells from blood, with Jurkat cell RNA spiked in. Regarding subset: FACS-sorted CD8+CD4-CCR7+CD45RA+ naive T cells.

In DNA, the CDR3 is TGTGCCAGCAGCCTCTCCGGGGAATCCTACAATGAGCAGTTCTTC. Residues: CASSLSGESYNEQFF. V is TRBV11-2 and J is TRBJ2-1, with a weak D call TRBD2 (5 bases). Per the germline V gene, CDR1 is SGHAT and CDR2 is FQNNGV. The CDR3 has 15 amino acids. V was cut by 5 bases and J by 1 base, with 12 bases left in between.